One and the same sample provided the 18 T cell receptor beta chains below, sequenced in a study of blood T cell repertoires in COVID-19. Generated by immunoSEQ multiplex PCR, the TCRdb table keeps only in-frame clones and is missing some. The profile shows fewer than 200,000 clones, 88% of them singletons. Sequencing input: peripheral blood. The receptors here all came from a man aged 55 to 70 with acute or convalescent COVID-19.

This clone was picked up a small number of times. The chain recombines TRBV7-2 with TRBJ2-1; tentative D call: TRBD2 (5 bases). CDR1 and CDR2 (germline): SGHTA, FQGNSA. The V and J ends lost 5 bases and 3 bases respectively, with 14 bases between them. CDR3 length equals 15 residues. In nucleotides, the CDR3 is TGTGCCAGCAGCCTTGCTGTTGGGAGCTACAATGAGCAGTTCTTC. This gives the protein CASSLAVGSYNEQFF.

This clone showed up many times. The V call is TRBV2, the J call TRBJ1-2; possible D gene TRBD1, 5 bases. Trimming pared 11 bases from V and 8 bases from J, leaving 12 bases between. CDR1 is SNHLY and CDR2 is FYNNEI in the germline V gene. The CDR3 consists of 10 residues. Here the CDR3 reads CAGPGSGYTF. The CDR3 bases are TGTGCCGGCCCAGGGTCCGGCTACACCTTC.

The chain combines TRBV7-9 with TRBJ1-2, with unresolved D. V lost 5 bases to trimming and J lost 9 bases, with 16 bases between them. CDR1 is SEHNR, CDR2 FQNEAQ, per germline (reference sequence). This CDR3 contains 13 residues. CDR3 sequence: CASSPSVLPRYTF. The CDR3 nucleotides read TGTGCCAGCAGCCCTTCAGTCCTTCCCCGCTACACCTTC.

The V and J genes are TRBV20-1 and TRBJ2-3; D call uncertain. CDR3 length: 13 amino acids. V dropped 3 bases and J dropped 2 bases, with 9 bases sitting between them. Germline V gives CDR1 DFQATT, CDR2 SNEGSKA (reference sequence). CDR3 amino acids: CSASWLVTDTQYF. CDR3 bases: TGCAGTGCTAGTTGGCTAGTCACAGATACGCAGTATTTT.

The chain couples TRBV7-8 to TRBJ2-3; D possibly corresponds to TRBD1 (6 bases). CDR3 length: 15 residues. The V end lost 0 bases, the J end lost 2 bases, and 9 bases lay between the germline ends. Per germline, CDR1 SGHVS and CDR2 FQNEAQ. In DNA form, the CDR3 reads TGTGCCAGCAGCTTAGCCAGGACAGCCACAGATACGCAGTATTTT. It is translated as CASSLARTATDTQYF.

CDR3 sequence reads: CASSLQHGSSGANVLTF. In DNA, the CDR3 is TGTGCCAGCAGCCTCCAACACGGGAGCTCTGGGGCCAACGTCCTGACTTTC. The chain employs TRBV11-2 and TRBJ2-6; D may be TRBD2 (6 bases). Trimming left V 5 bases short and J 0 bases short, with 14 bases between. CDR1 and CDR2 (germline): SGHAT, FQNNGV. This CDR3 has 17 residues.

The chain couples TRBV29-1 to TRBJ1-6, with TRBD1 matching 7 bases. With V trimmed by 6 bases and J by 5 bases, 7 bases remained unmatched. There are 14 residues in the CDR3. Germline loops: CDR1 SQVTM, CDR2 ANQGSEA. The chain's CDR3 is CSVRPGTDNSPLHF. DNA of the CDR3: TGCAGCGTGAGACCCGGGACAGATAATTCACCCCTCCACTTT.

This clone appeared a single time. The chain couples TRBV5-1 to TRBJ1-1, with 7 bases lining up with TRBD1. Trimming at V came to 4 bases and at J to 11 bases, leaving 11 bases not matched to a gene. This CDR3 region has 13 residues. The germline CDR1 and CDR2 sequences are SGHRS and YFSETQ. The CDR3 nucleotides are TGCGCCAGCAGCGACCGGACAGGCCACGAGGCTTTCTTT. Its protein is CASSDRTGHEAFF.

The CDR3 coding sequence is TGCAGTGCTAGTATCCAGGGAACCACCGGGGAGCTGTTTTTT. This translates into CSASIQGTTGELFF. The rearrangement joins TRBV20-1 to TRBJ2-2; D is possibly TRBD1 (5 bases). From germline, CDR1 is DFQATT and CDR2 SNEGSKA (reference sequence). The CDR3 is made up of 14 amino acids. The V and J ends lost 3 bases and 4 bases respectively, with 12 bases between them.

This chain joins TRBV6-1 and TRBJ1-2; a possible D gene is TRBD1 (6 bases). This CDR3 has 15 residues. CDR1 is MNHNS and CDR2 is SASEGT in the germline V gene. V gave up 2 bases and J gave up 2 bases, with 12 bases separating them. Here the CDR3 DNA reads TGTGCCAGCAGTGAATCCCAGGGGCAGAACTATGGCTACACCTTC. This codes for CASSESQGQNYGYTF.

The V call is TRBV5-6, the J call TRBJ1-5; the match to TRBD1 covers 7 bases. The germline gives CDR1 SGHDT, CDR2 YYEEEE. The CDR3 covers 15 residues. Germline trimming cut 4 bases from V and 6 bases from J; bases unmatched to any gene: 10. The CDR3 DNA follows: TGTGCCAGCAGCCTCGATCGACAGGGTGGTCAGCCCCAGCATTTT. It codes for CASSLDRQGGQPQHF.

This rearrangement joins TRBV24-1 to TRBJ2-5; 12 nucleotides line up with TRBD2. The CDR3 is 17 amino acids. V lost 2 bases and J lost 1; bases outside the gene matches: 4. Germline CDR1 KGHDR, CDR2 SFDVKD. The CDR3 nucleotides are TGTGCCACCAGTGATTCTAGACTAGCGGGGGTCCAAGAGACCCAGTACTTC. Translated, it gives CATSDSRLAGVQETQYF.

This rearrangement joins TRBV20-1 to TRBJ1-2, with D perhaps matching TRBD1 (5 bases). Trimming removed 3 bases at V and 4 bases at J, with 9 bases between. Germline assignment: CDR1 DFQATT and CDR2 SNEGSKA (reference sequence). The CDR3 spans 12 residues. The CDR3 sequence: CSASEGLYGYTF. CDR3 coding DNA: TGCAGTGCTAGTGAGGGACTCTATGGCTACACCTTC.

The V call is TRBV30, the J call TRBJ2-1; 8 bases agree with TRBD2. This CDR3 has 14 amino acids. After removal of 3 bases from V and 8 bases from J, the junction contained 9 bases not matched to a gene. Per the germline V gene, CDR1 is GTSNPN and CDR2 is SVGIG (reference sequence). DNA for the CDR3: TGTGCCTGGAGGGAGCGGACTAGCAGCTATGAGCAGTTCTTC. This encodes CAWRERTSSYEQFF.

The chain combines TRBV3-1 (or the pseudogene TRBV3-2) with TRBJ1-1, with D possibly matching TRBD1 (5 bases). The germline V gene encodes CDR1 LGHDT and CDR2 YNNKEL (reference sequence). This CDR3 comprises 16 residues. V was clipped by 4 bases and J by 0 bases, with 15 bases between them. Here the CDR3 reads CASSLRHRPLNTEAFF. The CDR3 DNA is TGTGCCAGCAGCCTAAGGCACAGGCCTTTGAACACTGAAGCTTTCTTT.

This chain's CDR3 is CASSKDTGNSPLHF. The CDR3 DNA follows: TGTGCCAGCAGCAAAGATACAGGGAATTCACCCCTCCACTTT. The gene calls are TRBV7-9 and TRBJ1-6, with D perhaps matching TRBD1 (6 bases). Trimming shortened V by 5 bases and J by 7 bases, and 12 bases separated the two germline ends. Germline-derived CDR1 and CDR2 are SEHNR and FQNEAQ (reference sequence). This CDR3 spans 14 amino acids. Combining the CDR3 with reference TRBV7-9 and TRBJ1-6 gives the whole variable domain DTGVSQNPRHKITKRGQNVTFRCDPISEHNRLYWYRQTLGQGPEFLTYFQNEAQLEKSRLLSDRFSAERPKGSFSTLEIQRTEQGDSAMYLCASSKDTGNSPLHFGNGTRLTVT.

The genes are TRBV5-1 and TRBJ1-5; D perhaps matches TRBD1 (5 bases). The CDR3 runs 15 residues. Looked up from germline, CDR1 is SGHRS and CDR2 is YFSETQ. Trimming cost V 0 bases and J 5 bases, with 12 bases left between them. The CDR3 DNA follows: TGCGCCAGCAGCTTGGAGGGCAGGGAGGATCAGCCCCAGCATTTT. Translation gives CASSLEGREDQPQHF.

V and J are TRBV19 and TRBJ1-1, with D maybe TRBD1 (5 bases). Germline-derived CDR1 and CDR2 are LNHDA and SQIVND (reference sequence). V gave up 5 bases and J gave up 3 bases, with 16 bases separating them. This CDR3 contains 15 residues. This CDR3 is CASSSGVRLYTEAFF. CDR3 bases: TGTGCCAGTAGTTCGGGGGTTCGACTCTACACTGAAGCTTTCTTT.